The next 2 T cell receptor beta chains were all read from a single sample in a study of T cell changes during pregnancy in multiple sclerosis. Assay used: immunoSEQ multiplex PCR; TCRdb lists only in-frame clones, some missing. The sample consists of more than 85,000 clones, roughly 93% of them appearing once. Source: peripheral blood, taken before pregnancy. All receptors derive from a female donor with multiple sclerosis, enrolled in a pregnancy study.

This clone has only one observation. This chain connects TRBV19 to TRBJ1-2; 7 bases are shared with TRBD1. CDR1 and CDR2 (germline): LNHDA, SQIVND (reference sequence). The CDR3 loop spans 14 amino acids. J lost 6 bases, V lost 10 bases, and 14 bases had no gene match. The CDR3 DNA reads TGTGCCACTAAAGACAGGGCGCAGGGGAATGGCTACACCTTC. This codes for CATKDRAQGNGYTF.

This clone was seen a few times. The chain links TRBV7-9 to TRBJ1-2; D remains ambiguous. Trimming removed 2 bases at V and 3 bases at J, with 16 bases between. Germline CDR1 is SEHNR and CDR2 is FQNEAQ (reference sequence). CDR3 length: 16 amino acids. In DNA, the CDR3 is TGTGCCAGCAGCTTACTTGGAGTGAAGAGGGACTATGGCTACACCTTC. Its protein product is CASSLLGVKRDYGYTF. The full variable domain, rest sourced from reference TRBV7-9 and TRBJ1-2, is DTGVSQNPRHKITKRGQNVTFRCDPISEHNRLYWYRQTLGQGPEFLTYFQNEAQLEKSRLLSDRFSAERPKGSFSTLEIQRTEQGDSAMYLCASSLLGVKRDYGYTFGSGTRLTVV.